The TCR beta chain under discussion was sequenced for a study of T-cell memory formation after mild COVID-19. Findings and caveats of the study: Clones that shrank (day 15 to 85) were balanced CD4/CD8, whereas later expanders leaned CD4+.

Per the germline V gene, CDR1 is SGHTA and CDR2 is FQGNSA. The ends lost 1 base at V and 4 bases at J; junction bases unmatched: 6. The CDR3 contains 15 residues. For this clonotype: What it binds is unknown.

From the 5' RACE reads, TCRdb called clonotypes with MiXCR, one entry per CDR3 protein. The top ten hold around a fifth of the sample, which has about 390,000 distinct CDR3 sequences, roughly 15% seen once. The TCR originated in a man between 18 and 29 years old who had mild COVID-19 (a few samples of this study predate the infection). Cell type and time point are not known. Material for sequencing was PBMCs or a T cell subset sorted from them (not recorded which). The V gene is TRBV7-2, the J gene TRBJ1-2; 7 positions agree with TRBD1. In DNA, the CDR3 is TGTGCCAGCAGCTTAGGGTCAGGGGGAAGCTATGGCTACACCTTC. Its protein product is CASSLGSGGSYGYTF.